The next 26 T cell receptor beta chains were all read from a single sample in a study of identical twins. Each CDR3 protein is one row after TCRdb ran MiXCR on the 5' RACE reads. There are about 700,000 distinct CDR3 sequences in the sample; over 5% occur only once, and roughly 1.8% lies in the top ten. The sequencing input was naive T cells sorted from blood. The receptors originated from a young man in good health.

This clonotype has only a few counts. The chain joins TRBV28 to TRBJ1-1, with unresolved D. Germline V CDR1 and CDR2: MDHEN, SYDVKM. The CDR3 loop spans 13 amino acids. Trimming left V 8 bases short and J 2 bases short, with 12 bases between. DNA of the CDR3: TGTGCCAGCTCTCGGGGATTCAACACTGAAGCTTTCTTT. This codes for CASSRGFNTEAFF.

V and J are TRBV14 and TRBJ2-1, with a tentative D call TRBD2 (6 bases). Trimming took 1 base from V and 3 from J, leaving 7 bases between them. Germline values: CDR1 SGHDN, CDR2 FVKESK. The CDR3 consists of 14 residues. This CDR3 is CASSQGDFYNEQFF. CDR3 in DNA: TGTGCCAGCAGCCAAGGGGACTTCTACAATGAGCAGTTCTTC.

This clonotype has a handful of counts. CDR3 protein: CAISESRGVRNEQFF. CDR3 in DNA: TGTGCCATCAGTGAGTCGCGGGGGGTCCGCAATGAGCAGTTCTTC. The genes are TRBV10-3 and TRBJ2-1, with TRBD2 matching over 8 bases. V shed 0 bases and J 6 bases; nucleotides not matched to a gene: 4. The CDR3 is 15 residues long. Per germline, CDR1 ENHRY and CDR2 SYGVKD.

This clonotype appeared many times. This rearrangement joins TRBV25-1 to TRBJ2-3; 10 bases align to TRBD2. Germline CDR1 MGHDK, CDR2 SYGVNS. Trimming at V came to 2 bases and at J to 6 bases, leaving 2 bases not matched to a gene. There are 14 residues in the CDR3. CDR3: CASSELAGVDTQYF. The CDR3 DNA reads TGTGCCAGCAGTGAACTAGCGGGAGTCGATACGCAGTATTTT.

This clonotype was counted between two and nine times. The V gene is TRBV5-1, the J gene TRBJ2-5, with a weak D call TRBD1 (5 bases). Germline loops: CDR1 SGHRS, CDR2 YFSETQ. Deletions cut 0 bases from V and 1 base from J, with 10 bases between. This CDR3 spans 15 amino acids. The CDR3 is CASSLGVQAQETQYF. CDR3 in DNA: TGCGCCAGCAGCTTGGGCGTACAGGCCCAAGAGACCCAGTACTTC.

This sequence joins TRBV12-5 and TRBJ2-1; D is uncertain. This CDR3 has 14 residues. Germline V gene sequence: CDR1 LGHNT, CDR2 FRNRAP. V was trimmed by 4 bases and J by 3 bases, leaving 10 bases between them. The CDR3 DNA reads as TGTGCTAGTGGTTCTGATGATTTCTACAATGAGCAGTTCTTC. Its translation is CASGSDDFYNEQFF.

This clonotype was detected many times. V gene TRBV11-1 combines with J gene TRBJ2-2, with TRBD2 matching 8 bases. The CDR3 spans 16 residues. V was clipped by 5 bases and J by 2 bases; unmatched bases: 7. CDR1 and CDR2 (germline): SGHAT, FQDESV (reference sequence). This chain's CDR3 is CASSTPGLENTGELFF. The CDR3 nucleotides are TGTGCCAGCAGCACCCCGGGACTAGAAAACACCGGGGAGCTGTTTTTT.

The chain carries TRBV5-1 and TRBJ2-2; D is possibly TRBD2 (6 bases). CDR1 is SGHRS, CDR2 YFSETQ, per germline. This CDR3 contains 20 residues. Between the trimmed V and J ends, which lost 1 base and 5 bases, there was a span of 27 bases. This CDR3 is CASSLYAGPTGGGRTGELFF. The CDR3 nucleotides read TGCGCCAGCAGCTTGTACGCGGGACCCACCGGAGGAGGTCGGACCGGGGAGCTGTTTTTT.

This clonotype was counted once. The chain has TRBV3-1 and TRBJ2-2; TRBD2 is a possible D gene (6 bases). This CDR3 has 17 residues. Germline CDR1 is LGHDT and CDR2 is YNNKEL (reference sequence). The ends were cut back, 0 bases at V and 2 bases at J, with 13 bases in the middle. The CDR3 DNA follows: TGTGCCAGCAGCCAAGATCCCGGGAGTTCCAACACCGGGGAGCTGTTTTTT. It translates to CASSQDPGSSNTGELFF.

This clonotype was counted ten times or more. This chain connects TRBV5-1 to TRBJ1-2; D perhaps matches TRBD1 (5 bases). The V and J ends lost 5 bases and 4 bases respectively, with 12 bases between them. CDR1 and CDR2 from the germline V gene are SGHRS and YFSETQ. CDR3 length: 13 amino acids. The chain's CDR3 is CASRPDSAYGYTF. In DNA, the CDR3 is TGCGCCAGCAGACCTGACAGCGCCTATGGCTACACCTTC.

This clonotype was seen ten or more times. The chain uses TRBV7-9 and TRBJ2-5; D might be TRBD2 (6 bases). The CDR3 is made up of 14 amino acids. Germline V gene lookup returns CDR1 SEHNR and CDR2 FQNEAQ (reference sequence). Trimming removed 5 bases from V and 5 bases from J, with 15 bases in between. The CDR3 DNA sequence: TGTGCCAGCAGCCCGGACGGGGGAATCGAGACCCAGTACTTC. Its protein is CASSPDGGIETQYF.

The chain has TRBV12-3 or TRBV12-4 and TRBJ2-3, with unresolved D. The CDR3 is made up of 13 amino acids. The ends were cut back, 3 bases at V and 7 bases at J, with 11 bases in the middle. The CDR3, as DNA: TGTGCCAGCAGTTTGGGTGTGGATTATACGCAGTATTTT. This sequence encodes CASSLGVDYTQYF.

This clonotype was observed many times. The CDR3 sequence is CASSDGSLSYGYTF. In DNA, the CDR3 is TGTGCCAGCAGTGATGGGAGCTTGAGCTATGGCTACACCTTC. The chain carries TRBV12-3 or TRBV12-4 and TRBJ1-2; D gene ambiguous. The CDR3 contains 14 residues. V was clipped by 5 bases and J by 4 bases, with 14 bases between them.

This clonotype was seen a handful of times. This CDR3 is CASTHPWREIAGANVLTF. In DNA form, the CDR3 reads TGTGCCAGCACCCACCCCTGGCGGGAGATCGCTGGGGCCAACGTCCTGACTTTC. This chain uses TRBV6-2 or TRBV6-3 with TRBJ2-6; TRBD2 matches 7 bases. The CDR3 is 18 residues long. Losses at the gene ends were 7 bases for V and 2 bases for J; bases not matched to a gene: 14. The germline V gene encodes CDR1 MNHEY and CDR2 SVGEGT.

In its sample, this clonotype was seen many times. This chain links TRBV10-2 with TRBJ2-7; 9 positions agree with TRBD1. From germline, CDR1 is WSHSY and CDR2 SAAADI. V lost 6 bases, J lost 3 bases, and 6 bases stayed unmatched. The CDR3 has 14 amino acids. The CDR3 DNA sequence: TGCGCCAGCAGCCGGGACAGGGCTAACTACGAGCAGTACGTC. It translates to CASSRDRANYEQYV.

This clonotype was found many times. This chain uses TRBV9 with TRBJ2-1; D is undetermined. The germline V gene has CDR1 SGDLS and CDR2 YYNGEE. This CDR3 is 13 amino acids long. Trimming pared 2 bases from V and 6 bases from J, leaving 9 bases between. CDR3 sequence (DNA): TGTGCCAGCAGCGTCGGTATACTCAATGAGCAGTTCTTC. Translation gives CASSVGILNEQFF.

This clonotype was observed many times. The chain joins TRBV29-1 to TRBJ2-7, with D tentatively TRBD1 (6 bases). Between the trimmed V and J ends, which lost 6 bases and 9 bases, there was a span of 15 bases. Germline V gene sequence: CDR1 SQVTM, CDR2 ANQGSEA. CDR3 length: 11 amino acids. The CDR3 DNA follows: TGCAGCGTCGTCACAGGGTGGGGGCAGTACGTC. It specifies CSVVTGWGQYV.

This clonotype has more than one count but fewer than ten. This sequence joins TRBV12-3 or TRBV12-4 and TRBJ1-4, with 9 nucleotides matching TRBD1. This CDR3 contains 17 residues. Germline trimming cut 7 bases from V and 8 bases from J; bases unmatched to any gene: 17. The CDR3 reads CASTEGQGPTGWEKLFF. CDR3 DNA sequence: TGTGCCAGCACCGAGGGACAGGGTCCCACTGGATGGGAAAAACTGTTTTTT.

The rearrangement links TRBV4-1 to TRBJ2-7; maybe TRBD1 (6 bases). Per germline, CDR1 MGHRA and CDR2 YSYEKL. Between the trimmed V and J ends, which lost 0 bases and 4 bases, there was a span of 13 bases. The CDR3 extends over 15 amino acids. CDR3 bases: TGCGCCAGCAGCCAAGACAGGGCAGGGGTATACGAGCAGTACTTC. It specifies CASSQDRAGVYEQYF.

The chain joins TRBV12-3 or TRBV12-4 to TRBJ1-5, with TRBD1 matching 8 bases. This CDR3 contains 16 residues. The V gene end was trimmed by 5 bases and the J gene end by 3 bases; junction bases not matched to a gene: 9. The CDR3 protein is CASSRTGTGVNQPQHF. The CDR3 DNA is TGTGCCAGCAGTCGAACCGGGACAGGAGTCAATCAGCCCCAGCATTTT.

This clonotype was detected a few times. The chain is built from TRBV11-2 and TRBJ2-1, with 11 bases aligning to TRBD2. The CDR3 is made up of 16 amino acids. After removal of 5 bases from V and 4 bases from J, the junction contained 7 bases not matched to a gene. Germline CDR1 is SGHAT and CDR2 is FQNNGV. This CDR3 reads CASSEMASGGYNEQFF. The CDR3 DNA sequence: TGTGCCAGCAGCGAGATGGCTAGCGGGGGGTACAATGAGCAGTTCTTC.

There are a few counts of this clonotype. This sequence joins TRBV5-6 and TRBJ2-1, with 10 bases lining up with TRBD2. Germline V CDR1 and CDR2: SGHDT, YYEEEE. With V trimmed by 4 bases and J by 4 bases, 8 bases remained unmatched. The CDR3 totals 16 residues. CDR3 protein: CASSTSGRAIYNEQFF. The CDR3 region has the DNA TGTGCCAGCAGCACGAGCGGGAGGGCGATTTACAATGAGCAGTTCTTC.

At least ten counts were recorded for this clonotype. The V call is TRBV29-1, the J call TRBJ2-3, with a possible D match to TRBD2 (6 bases). The length of the CDR3 is 14 residues. With 4 bases removed from V and 2 bases from J, the gap between germline ends came to 13 bases. Germline V gene lookup returns CDR1 SQVTM and CDR2 ANQGSEA. The CDR3 sequence is CSVVTGLHTDTQYF. The CDR3 region has the DNA TGCAGCGTTGTAACGGGACTGCACACAGATACGCAGTATTTT.

This clonotype has at least ten counts. This CDR3 reads CATSEETGDLDTQYF. CDR3 nucleotides: TGTGCCACCAGTGAGGAGACAGGGGACTTAGATACGCAGTATTTT. The genes are TRBV24-1 and TRBJ2-3; 8 bases map to TRBD1. The germline gives CDR1 KGHDR, CDR2 SFDVKD. The CDR3 covers 15 residues. Germline trimming cut 4 bases from V and 5 bases from J; bases unmatched to any gene: 7.

This clonotype has more than one count but fewer than ten. The CDR3 region is CASSLIGQGANTGELFF. The CDR3 DNA is TGCGCCAGCAGCTTGATTGGACAGGGGGCGAACACCGGGGAGCTGTTTTTT. The chain is built from TRBV5-1 and TRBJ2-2; 10 positions match TRBD1. Trimming cost V 1 base and J 0 bases; bases outside gene matches: 3. The CDR3 sequence is 17 residues long. Germline V gene data show CDR1 as SGHRS and CDR2 as YFSETQ.

This clonotype appeared a few times. The chain recombines TRBV20-1 with TRBJ2-1; TRBD2 might be the D (7 bases). Germline values: CDR1 DFQATT, CDR2 SNEGSKA (reference sequence). The CDR3 extends over 16 amino acids. V lost 5 bases and J lost 5, with 22 bases in between. The CDR3 reads CSAWGGQAVGHNEQFF. CDR3 DNA sequence: TGCAGTGCTTGGGGGGGCCAGGCGGTCGGTCACAATGAGCAGTTCTTC.